This T cell receptor (beta chain) was retrieved from a study of CD8 T cells in Susac syndrome. Study as a whole: Roughly six sequenced Susac syndrome patients had clinically active disease, while fewer than 10 were in remission.

Findings of the study overall: Within Susac syndrome CD4+ T cell repertoires, clonal expansion was not evident.

V lost 10 bases and J lost 6, with 13 bases in between. The CDR3 sequence is 11 residues long. The germline gives CDR1 ENHRY, CDR2 SYGVKD. Of note for this clonotype: Its specificity is not known.

Random hexamers were used to reverse transcribe roughly 0.5 to 1 ug of RNA. TCRdb processed the immunoSEQ multiplex PCR reads anew with MiXCR; each CDR3 protein has one entry. Among under 200,000 distinct CDR3 sequences listed, over 75% were seen once. Specimen: CD4+ T cells from PBMCs. This sequence was found in a human donor with Susac syndrome. The chain combines TRBV10-3 with TRBJ2-7; a possible D gene is TRBD1 (6 bases). CDR3: CATSDSPEQYF. CDR3 coding DNA: TGTGCCACCTCGGACAGCCCCGAGCAGTACTTC.